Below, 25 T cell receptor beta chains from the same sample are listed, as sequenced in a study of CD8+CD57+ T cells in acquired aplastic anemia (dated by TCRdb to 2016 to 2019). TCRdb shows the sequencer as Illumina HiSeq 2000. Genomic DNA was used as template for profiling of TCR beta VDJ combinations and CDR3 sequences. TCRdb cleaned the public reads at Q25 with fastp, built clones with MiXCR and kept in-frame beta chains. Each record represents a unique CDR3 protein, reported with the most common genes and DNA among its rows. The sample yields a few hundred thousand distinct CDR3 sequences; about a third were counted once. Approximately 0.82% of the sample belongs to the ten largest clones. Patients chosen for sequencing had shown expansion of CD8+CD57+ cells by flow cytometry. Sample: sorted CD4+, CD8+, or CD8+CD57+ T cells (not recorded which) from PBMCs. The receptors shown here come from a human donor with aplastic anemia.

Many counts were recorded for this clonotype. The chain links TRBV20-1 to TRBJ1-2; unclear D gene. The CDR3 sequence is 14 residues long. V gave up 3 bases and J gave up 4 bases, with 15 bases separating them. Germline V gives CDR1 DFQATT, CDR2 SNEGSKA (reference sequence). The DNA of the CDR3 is TGCAGTGCTAGTCCATCGGGGTGGGGCTATGGCTACACCTTC. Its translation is CSASPSGWGYGYTF.

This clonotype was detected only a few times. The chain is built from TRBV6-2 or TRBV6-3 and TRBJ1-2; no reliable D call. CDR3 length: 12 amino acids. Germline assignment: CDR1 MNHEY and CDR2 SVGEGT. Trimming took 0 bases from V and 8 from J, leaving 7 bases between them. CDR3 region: CASSYSLSGYTF. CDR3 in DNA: TGTGCCAGCAGTTACTCTCTATCCGGCTACACCTTC.

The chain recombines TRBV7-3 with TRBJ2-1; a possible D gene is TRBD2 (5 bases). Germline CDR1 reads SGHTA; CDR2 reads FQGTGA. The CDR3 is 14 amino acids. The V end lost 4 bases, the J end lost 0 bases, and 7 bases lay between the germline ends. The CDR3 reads CASSSRGSYNEQFF. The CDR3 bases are TGTGCCAGCAGCTCTCGGGGCTCCTACAATGAGCAGTTCTTC.

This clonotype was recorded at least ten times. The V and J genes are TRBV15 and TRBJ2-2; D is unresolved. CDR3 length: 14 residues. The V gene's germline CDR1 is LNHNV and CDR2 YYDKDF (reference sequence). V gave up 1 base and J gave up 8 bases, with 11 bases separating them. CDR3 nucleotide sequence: TGTGCCACCAGCAGAGTAACACGTCCAGGGGAGCTGTTTTTT. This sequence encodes CATSRVTRPGELFF.

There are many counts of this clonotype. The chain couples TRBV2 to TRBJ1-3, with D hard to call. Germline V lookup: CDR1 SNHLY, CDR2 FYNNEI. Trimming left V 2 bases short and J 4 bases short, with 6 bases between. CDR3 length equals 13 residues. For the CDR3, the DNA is TGTGCCAGCAGTGAAATCCCAGGAAACACCATATATTTT. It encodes CASSEIPGNTIYF.

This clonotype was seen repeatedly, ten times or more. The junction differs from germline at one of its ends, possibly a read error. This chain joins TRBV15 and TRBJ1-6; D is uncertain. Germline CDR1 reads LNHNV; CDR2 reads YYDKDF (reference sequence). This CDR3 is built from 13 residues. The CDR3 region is CATSRETFGPKNF. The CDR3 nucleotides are TGTGCCACCAGCAGAGAAACCTTTGGGCCGAAAAACTTT.

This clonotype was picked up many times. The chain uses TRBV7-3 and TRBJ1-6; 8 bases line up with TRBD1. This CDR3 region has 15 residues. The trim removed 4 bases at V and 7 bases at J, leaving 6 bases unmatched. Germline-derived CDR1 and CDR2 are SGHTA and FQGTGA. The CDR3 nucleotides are TGTGCCAGCAGCTCCGGACAGGGCAGAAATTCACCCCTCCACTTT. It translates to CASSSGQGRNSPLHF. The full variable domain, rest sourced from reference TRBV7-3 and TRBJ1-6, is GAGVSQTPSNKVTEKGKYVELRCDPISGHTALYWYRQSLGQGPEFLIYFQGTGAADDSGLPNDRFFAVRPEGSVSTLKIQRTERGDSAVYLCASSSGQGRNSPLHFGNGTRLTVT.

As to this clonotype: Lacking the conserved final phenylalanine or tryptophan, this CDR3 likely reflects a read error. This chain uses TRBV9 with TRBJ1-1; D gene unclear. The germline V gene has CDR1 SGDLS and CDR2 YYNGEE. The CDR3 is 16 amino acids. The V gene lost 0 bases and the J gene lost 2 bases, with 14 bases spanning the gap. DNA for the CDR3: TGTGCCAGCAGCGTAGGGGCAGAAGTTCTTAACACTGAAGCTTTCTCT. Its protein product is CASSVGAEVLNTEAFS.

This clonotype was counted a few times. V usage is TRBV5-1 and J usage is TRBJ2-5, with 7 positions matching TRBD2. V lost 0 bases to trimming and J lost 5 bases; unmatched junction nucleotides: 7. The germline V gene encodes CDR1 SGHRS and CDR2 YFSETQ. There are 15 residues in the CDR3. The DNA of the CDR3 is TGCGCCAGCAGCTTGGTCCCGGGAGGATCGGAGACCCAGTACTTC. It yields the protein CASSLVPGGSETQYF.

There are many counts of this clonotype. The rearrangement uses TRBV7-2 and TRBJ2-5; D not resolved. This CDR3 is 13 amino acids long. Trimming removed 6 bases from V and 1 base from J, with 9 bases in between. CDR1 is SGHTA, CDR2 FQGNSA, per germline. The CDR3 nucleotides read TGTGCCAGCAGAAACGGTCTCCAAGAGACCCAGTACTTC. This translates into CASRNGLQETQYF.

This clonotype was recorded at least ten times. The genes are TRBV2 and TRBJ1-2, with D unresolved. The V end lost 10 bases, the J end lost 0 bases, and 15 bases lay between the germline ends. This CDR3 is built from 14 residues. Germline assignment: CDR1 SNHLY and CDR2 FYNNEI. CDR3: CANSPQLSNYGYTF. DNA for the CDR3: TGTGCCAATTCACCACAGCTTTCTAACTATGGCTACACCTTC.

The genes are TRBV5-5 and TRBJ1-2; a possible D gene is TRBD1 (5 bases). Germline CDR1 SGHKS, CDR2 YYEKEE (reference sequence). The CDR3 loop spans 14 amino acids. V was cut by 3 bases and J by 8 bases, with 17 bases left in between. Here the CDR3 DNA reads TGTGCCAGCAGCTCGGGACTAGCGCTCGGGGGCTACACCTTC. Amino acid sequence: CASSSGLALGGYTF.

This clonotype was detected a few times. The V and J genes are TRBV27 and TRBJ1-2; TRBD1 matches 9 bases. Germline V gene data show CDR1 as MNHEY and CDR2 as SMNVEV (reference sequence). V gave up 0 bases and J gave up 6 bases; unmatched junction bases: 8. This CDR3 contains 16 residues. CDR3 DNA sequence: TGTGCCAGCAGTTTATCGACCCCCGGGACAGGGAATGGCTACACCTTC. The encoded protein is CASSLSTPGTGNGYTF.

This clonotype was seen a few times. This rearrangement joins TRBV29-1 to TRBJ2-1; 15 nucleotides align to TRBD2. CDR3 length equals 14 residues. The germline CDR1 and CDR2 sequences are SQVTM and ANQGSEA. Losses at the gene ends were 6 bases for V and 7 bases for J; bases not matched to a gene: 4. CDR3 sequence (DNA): TGCAGCGTACGGACTAGCGGGGGGGCTAATGAGCAGTTCTTC. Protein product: CSVRTSGGANEQFF.

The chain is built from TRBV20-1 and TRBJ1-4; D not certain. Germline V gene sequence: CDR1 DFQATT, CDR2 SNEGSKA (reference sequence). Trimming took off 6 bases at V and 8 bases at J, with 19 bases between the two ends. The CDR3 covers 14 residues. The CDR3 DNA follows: TGCAGTGCCCCCCCCTTCTGGGCTGGGGAAAAACTGTTTTTT. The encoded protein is CSAPPFWAGEKLFF.

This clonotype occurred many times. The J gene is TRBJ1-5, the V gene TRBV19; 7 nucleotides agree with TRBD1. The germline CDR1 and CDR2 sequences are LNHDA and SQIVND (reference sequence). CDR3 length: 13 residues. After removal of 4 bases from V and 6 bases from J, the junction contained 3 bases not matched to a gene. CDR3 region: CASSTTGAQPQHF. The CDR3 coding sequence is TGTGCCAGTAGTACCACAGGGGCTCAGCCCCAGCATTTT.

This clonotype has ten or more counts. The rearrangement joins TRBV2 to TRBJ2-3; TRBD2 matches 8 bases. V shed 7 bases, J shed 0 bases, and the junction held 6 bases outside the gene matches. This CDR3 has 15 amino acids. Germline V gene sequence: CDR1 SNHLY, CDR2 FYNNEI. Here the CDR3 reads CASTVGLASTDTQYF. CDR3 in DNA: TGTGCCAGCACCGTAGGACTAGCTAGCACAGATACGCAGTATTTT.

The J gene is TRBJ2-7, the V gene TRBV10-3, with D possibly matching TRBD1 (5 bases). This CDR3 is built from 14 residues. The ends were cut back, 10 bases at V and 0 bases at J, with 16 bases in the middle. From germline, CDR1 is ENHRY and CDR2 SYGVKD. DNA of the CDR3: TGTGCCAGCAATACCAGGGAACGCTCCTACGAGCAGTACTTC. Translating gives CASNTRERSYEQYF.

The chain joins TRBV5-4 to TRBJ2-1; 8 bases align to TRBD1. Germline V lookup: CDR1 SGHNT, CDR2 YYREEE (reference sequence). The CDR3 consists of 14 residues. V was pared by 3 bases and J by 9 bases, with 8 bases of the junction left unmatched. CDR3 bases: TGTGCCAGCAGCTACCCGGACAGGGCCCGTGAGCAGTTCTTC. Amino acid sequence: CASSYPDRAREQFF.

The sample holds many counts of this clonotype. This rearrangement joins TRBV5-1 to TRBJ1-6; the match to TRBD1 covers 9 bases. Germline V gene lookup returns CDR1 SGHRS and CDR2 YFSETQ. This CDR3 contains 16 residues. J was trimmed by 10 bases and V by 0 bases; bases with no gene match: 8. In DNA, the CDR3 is TGCGCCAGCAGCTTGGAGGGGACAGGGCATGACTCACCCCTCCACTTT. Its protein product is CASSLEGTGHDSPLHF.

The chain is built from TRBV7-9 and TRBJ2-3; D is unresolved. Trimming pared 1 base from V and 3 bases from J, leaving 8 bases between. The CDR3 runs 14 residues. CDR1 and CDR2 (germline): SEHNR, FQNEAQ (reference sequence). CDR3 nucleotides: TGTGCCAGCAGCTTAGGTGTCGGTACAGATACGCAGTATTTT. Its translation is CASSLGVGTDTQYF.

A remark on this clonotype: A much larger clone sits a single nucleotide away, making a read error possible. CDR3 in amino acids: CASSQEWVGERPPHF. The CDR3 coding sequence is TGCGCCAGCAGCCAAGAGTGGGTTGGGGAACGACCCCCCCACTTT. This chain joins TRBV4-1 and TRBJ1-6; D unresolved. Germline V gene data show CDR1 as MGHRA and CDR2 as YSYEKL. This CDR3 has 15 residues.

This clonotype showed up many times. The CDR3 nucleotides read TGCAGTGCTAGTAAGGGGTTGGGTCAGCCCCAGCATTTT. Amino acid sequence: CSASKGLGQPQHF. This sequence joins TRBV20-1 and TRBJ1-5; D might be TRBD1 (5 bases). Trimming took 3 bases from V and 6 from J, leaving 12 bases between them. Germline assignment: CDR1 DFQATT and CDR2 SNEGSKA (reference sequence). This CDR3 has 13 amino acids.

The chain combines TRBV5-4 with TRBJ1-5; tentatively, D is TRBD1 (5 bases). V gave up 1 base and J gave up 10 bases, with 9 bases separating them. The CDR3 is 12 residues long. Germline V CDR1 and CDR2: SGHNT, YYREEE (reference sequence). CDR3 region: CASSLNGGPQHF. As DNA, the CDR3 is TGTGCCAGCAGCTTGAATGGGGGTCCCCAGCATTTT. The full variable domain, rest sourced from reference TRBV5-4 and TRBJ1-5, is ETGVTQSPTHLIKTRGQQVTLRCSSQSGHNTVSWYQQALGQGPQFIFQYYREEENGRGNFPPRFSGLQFPNYSSELNVNALELDDSALYLCASSLNGGPQHFGDGTRLSIL.

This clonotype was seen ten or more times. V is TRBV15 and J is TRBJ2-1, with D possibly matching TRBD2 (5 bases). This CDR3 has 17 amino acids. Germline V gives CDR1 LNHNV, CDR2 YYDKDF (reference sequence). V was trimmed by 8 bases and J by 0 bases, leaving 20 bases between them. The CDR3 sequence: CATAGSRRINSYNEQFF. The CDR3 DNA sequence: TGTGCCACCGCGGGTTCCCGCCGAATAAACTCCTACAATGAGCAGTTCTTC.